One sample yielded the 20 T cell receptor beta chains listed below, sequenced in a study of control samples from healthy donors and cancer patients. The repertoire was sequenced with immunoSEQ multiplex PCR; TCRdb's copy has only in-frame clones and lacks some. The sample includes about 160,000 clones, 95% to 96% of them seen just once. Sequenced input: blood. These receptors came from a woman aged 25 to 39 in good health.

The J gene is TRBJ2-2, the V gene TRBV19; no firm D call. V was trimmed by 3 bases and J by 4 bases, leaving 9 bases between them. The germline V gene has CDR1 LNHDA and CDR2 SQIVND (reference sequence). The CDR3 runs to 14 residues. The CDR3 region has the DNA TGTGCCAGTAGTATGATAGGGCTCACCGGGGAGCTGTTTTTT. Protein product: CASSMIGLTGELFF. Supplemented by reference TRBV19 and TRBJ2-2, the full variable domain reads DGGITQSPKYLFRKEGQNVTLSCEQNLNHDAMYWYRQDPGQGLRLIYYSQIVNDFQKGDIAEGYSVSREKKESFPLTVTSAQKNPTAFYLCASSMIGLTGELFFGEGSRLTVL.

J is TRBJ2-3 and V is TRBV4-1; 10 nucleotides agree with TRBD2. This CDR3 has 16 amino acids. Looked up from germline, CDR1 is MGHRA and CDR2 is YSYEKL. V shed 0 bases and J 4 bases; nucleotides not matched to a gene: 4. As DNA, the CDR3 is TGCGCCAGCAGCCAAGATCCCAGCGGGGGGGCAGATACGCAGTATTTT. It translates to CASSQDPSGGADTQYF.

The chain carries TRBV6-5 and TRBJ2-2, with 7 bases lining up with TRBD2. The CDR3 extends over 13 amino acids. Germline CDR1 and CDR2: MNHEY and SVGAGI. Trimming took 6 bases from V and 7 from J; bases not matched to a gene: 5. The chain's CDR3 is CASSPPGGGELFF. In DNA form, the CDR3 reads TGTGCCAGCAGCCCCCCGGGGGGCGGGGAGCTGTTTTTT.

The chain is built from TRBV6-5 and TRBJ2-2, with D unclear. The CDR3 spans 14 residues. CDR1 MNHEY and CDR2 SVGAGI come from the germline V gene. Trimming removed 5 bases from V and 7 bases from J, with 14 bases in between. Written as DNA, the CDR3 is TGTGCCAGCAGTACCCAACCCGGTGGCGGGGAGCTGTTTTTT. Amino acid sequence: CASSTQPGGGELFF.

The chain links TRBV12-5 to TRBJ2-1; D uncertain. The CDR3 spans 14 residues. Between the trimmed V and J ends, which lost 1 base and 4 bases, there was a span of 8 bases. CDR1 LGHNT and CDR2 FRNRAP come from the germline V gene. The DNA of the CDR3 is TGTGCTAGTGGTTTGGGAACTTTATACAATGAGCAGTTCTTC. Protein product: CASGLGTLYNEQFF.

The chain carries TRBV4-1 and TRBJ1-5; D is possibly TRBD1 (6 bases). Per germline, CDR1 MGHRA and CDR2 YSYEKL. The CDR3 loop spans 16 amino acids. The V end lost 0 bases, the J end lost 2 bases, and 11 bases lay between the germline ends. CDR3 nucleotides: TGCGCCAGCAGCCAAGAGAGGGGGGTGGGCAATCAGCCCCAGCATTTT. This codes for CASSQERGVGNQPQHF.

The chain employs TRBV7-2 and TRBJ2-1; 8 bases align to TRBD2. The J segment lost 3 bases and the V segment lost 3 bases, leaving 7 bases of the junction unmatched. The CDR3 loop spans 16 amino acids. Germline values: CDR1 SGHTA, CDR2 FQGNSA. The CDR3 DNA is TGTGCCAGCAGCTTGTTCTCGGCGGGGGGCTACAATGAGCAGTTCTTC. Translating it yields CASSLFSAGGYNEQFF.

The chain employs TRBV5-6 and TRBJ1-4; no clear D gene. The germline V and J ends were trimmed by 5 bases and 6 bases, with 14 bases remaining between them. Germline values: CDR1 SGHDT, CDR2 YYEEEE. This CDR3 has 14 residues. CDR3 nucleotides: TGTGCCAGCAGTTTTTTCCGGTTTGATGAAAAACTGTTTTTT. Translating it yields CASSFFRFDEKLFF. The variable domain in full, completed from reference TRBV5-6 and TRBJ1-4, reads DAGVTQSPTHLIKTRGQQVTLRCSPKSGHDTVSWYQQALGQGPQFIFQYYEEEERQRGNFPDRFSGHQFPNYSSELNVNALLLGDSALYLCASSFFRFDEKLFFGSGTQLSVL.

CDR3 nucleotides: TGTGCCTGGAGTGTACTATTCGGAGTTTACGAGCAGTACTTC. Translated: CAWSVLFGVYEQYF. This chain links TRBV30 with TRBJ2-7; D call uncertain. Looked up from germline, CDR1 is GTSNPN and CDR2 is SVGIG (reference sequence). CDR3 length: 14 residues. Trimming cost V 0 bases and J 4 bases, with 13 bases left between them.

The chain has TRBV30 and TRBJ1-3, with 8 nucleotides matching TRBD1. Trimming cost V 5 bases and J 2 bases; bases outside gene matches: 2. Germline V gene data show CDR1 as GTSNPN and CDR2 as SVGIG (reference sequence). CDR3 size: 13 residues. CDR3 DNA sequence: TGTGCCTGGGGACAGGGAACTGGAAACACCATATATTTT. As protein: CAWGQGTGNTIYF.

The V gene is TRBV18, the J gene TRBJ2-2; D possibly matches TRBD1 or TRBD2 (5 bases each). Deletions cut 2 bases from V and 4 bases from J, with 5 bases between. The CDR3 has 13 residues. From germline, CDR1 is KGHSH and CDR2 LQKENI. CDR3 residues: CASSPGGTGELFF. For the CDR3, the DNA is TGTGCCAGCTCACCAGGGGGCACCGGGGAGCTGTTTTTT. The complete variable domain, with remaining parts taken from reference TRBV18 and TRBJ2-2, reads NAGVMQNPRHLVRRRGQEARLRCSPMKGHSHVYWYRQLPEEGLKFMVYLQKENIIDESGMPKERFSAEFPKEGPSILRIQQVVRGDSAAYFCASSPGGTGELFFGEGSRLTVL.

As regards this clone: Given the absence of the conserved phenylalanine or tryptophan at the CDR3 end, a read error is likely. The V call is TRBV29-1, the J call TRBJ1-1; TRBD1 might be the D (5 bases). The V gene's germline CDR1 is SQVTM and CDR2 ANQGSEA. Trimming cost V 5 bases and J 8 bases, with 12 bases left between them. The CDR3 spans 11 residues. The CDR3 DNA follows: TGCAGCGTTCAAATGAACAGGGAAGCTTTCCTT. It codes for CSVQMNREAFL.

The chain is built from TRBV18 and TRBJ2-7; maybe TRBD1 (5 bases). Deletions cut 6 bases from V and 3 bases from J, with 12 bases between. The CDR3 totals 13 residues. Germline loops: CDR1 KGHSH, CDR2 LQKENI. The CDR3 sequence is CASSPRQLYEQYF. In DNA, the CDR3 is TGTGCCAGCTCGCCCCGACAGCTCTACGAGCAGTACTTC.

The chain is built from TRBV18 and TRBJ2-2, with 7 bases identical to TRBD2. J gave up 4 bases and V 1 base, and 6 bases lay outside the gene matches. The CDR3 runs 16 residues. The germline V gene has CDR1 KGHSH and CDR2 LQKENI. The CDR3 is CASSPLAGEGTGELFF. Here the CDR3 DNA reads TGTGCCAGCTCACCACTTGCGGGAGAGGGCACCGGGGAGCTGTTTTTT.

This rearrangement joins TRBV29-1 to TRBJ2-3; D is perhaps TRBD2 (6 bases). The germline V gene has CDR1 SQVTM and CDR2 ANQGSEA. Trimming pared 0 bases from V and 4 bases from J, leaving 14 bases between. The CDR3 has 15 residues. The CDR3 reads CSVEDFAGRADTQYF. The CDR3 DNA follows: TGCAGCGTTGAAGATTTTGCGGGGCGAGCAGATACGCAGTATTTT.

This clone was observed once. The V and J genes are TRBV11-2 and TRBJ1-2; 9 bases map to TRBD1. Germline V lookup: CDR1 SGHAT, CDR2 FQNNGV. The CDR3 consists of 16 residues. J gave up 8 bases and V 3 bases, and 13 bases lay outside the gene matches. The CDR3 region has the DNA TGTGCCAGCAGCTTCCCTAGGACAGGGGATAAAGGGGGCTACACCTTC. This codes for CASSFPRTGDKGGYTF. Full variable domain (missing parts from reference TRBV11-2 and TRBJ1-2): EAGVAQSPRYKIIEKRQSVAFWCNPISGHATLYWYQQILGQGPKLLIQFQNNGVVDDSQLPKDRFSAERLKGVDSTLKIQPAKLEDSAVYLCASSFPRTGDKGGYTFGSGTRLTVV.

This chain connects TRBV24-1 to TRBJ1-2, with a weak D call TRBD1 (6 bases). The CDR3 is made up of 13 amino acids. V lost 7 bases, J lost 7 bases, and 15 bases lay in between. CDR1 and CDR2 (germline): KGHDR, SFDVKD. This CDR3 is CATSRTGTGGYTF. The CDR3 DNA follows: TGTGCCACCAGCAGAACAGGGACGGGTGGCTACACCTTC.

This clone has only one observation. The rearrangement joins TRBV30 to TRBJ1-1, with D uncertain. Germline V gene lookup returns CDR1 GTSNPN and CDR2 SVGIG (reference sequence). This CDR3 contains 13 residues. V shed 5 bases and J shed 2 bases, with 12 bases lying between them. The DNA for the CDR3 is TGTGCCTGGGGTTCTCAGGTTAACACTGAAGCTTTCTTT. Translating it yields CAWGSQVNTEAFF.

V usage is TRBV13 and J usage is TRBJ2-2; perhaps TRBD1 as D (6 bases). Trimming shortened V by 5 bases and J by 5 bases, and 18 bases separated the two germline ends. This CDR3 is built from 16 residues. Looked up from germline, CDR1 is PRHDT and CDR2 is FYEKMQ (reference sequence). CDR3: CASSPGVQGETGELFF. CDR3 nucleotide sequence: TGTGCCAGCAGCCCCGGAGTACAGGGAGAAACCGGGGAGCTGTTTTTT. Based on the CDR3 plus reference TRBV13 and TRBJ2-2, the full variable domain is AAGVIQSPRHLIKEKRETATLKCYPIPRHDTVYWYQQGPGQDPQFLISFYEKMQSDKGSIPDRFSAQQFSDYHSELNMSSLELGDSALYFCASSPGVQGETGELFFGEGSRLTVL.

The CDR3 spells CAWSRRSSGNTIYF. The CDR3 DNA sequence: TGTGCCTGGAGTAGGAGGAGCTCTGGAAACACCATATATTTT. The chain uses TRBV30 and TRBJ1-3, with D uncertain. Per germline, CDR1 GTSNPN and CDR2 SVGIG (reference sequence). CDR3 size: 14 residues. Trimming pared 2 bases from V and 0 bases from J, leaving 8 bases between.